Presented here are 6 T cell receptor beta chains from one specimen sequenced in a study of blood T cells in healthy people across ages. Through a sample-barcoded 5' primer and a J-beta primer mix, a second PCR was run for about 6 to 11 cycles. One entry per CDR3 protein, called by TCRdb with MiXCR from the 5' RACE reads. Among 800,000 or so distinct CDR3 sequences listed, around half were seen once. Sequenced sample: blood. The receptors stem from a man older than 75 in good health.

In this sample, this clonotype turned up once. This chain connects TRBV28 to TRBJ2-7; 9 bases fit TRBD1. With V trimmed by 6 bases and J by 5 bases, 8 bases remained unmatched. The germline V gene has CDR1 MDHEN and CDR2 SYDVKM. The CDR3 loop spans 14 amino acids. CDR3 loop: CASRPGTGYHEQYF. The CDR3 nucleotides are TGTGCCAGCAGACCCGGGACAGGGTACCACGAGCAGTACTTC.

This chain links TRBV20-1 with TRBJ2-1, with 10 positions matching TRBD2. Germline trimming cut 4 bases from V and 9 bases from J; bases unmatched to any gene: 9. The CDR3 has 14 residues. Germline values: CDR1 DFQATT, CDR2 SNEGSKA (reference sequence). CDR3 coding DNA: TGCAGTGCTACAGTAGCGGGAGGAGCCGGTGAGCAGTTCTTC. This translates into CSATVAGGAGEQFF.

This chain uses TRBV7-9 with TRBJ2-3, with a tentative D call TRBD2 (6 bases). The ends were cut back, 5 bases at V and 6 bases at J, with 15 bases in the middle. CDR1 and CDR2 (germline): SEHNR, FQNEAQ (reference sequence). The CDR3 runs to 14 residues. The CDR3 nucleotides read TGTGCCAGCAGCCCCCGACAGCGGGTTGATACGCAGTATTTT. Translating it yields CASSPRQRVDTQYF.

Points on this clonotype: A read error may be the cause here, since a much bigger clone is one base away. The CDR3: CASSQTGQFVSEQYF. Written as DNA, the CDR3 is TGTGCCAGCAGCCAGACGGGACAGTTCGTCTCCGAGCAGTACTTC. This chain uses TRBV7-3 with TRBJ2-7, with 7 bases matching TRBD1. The CDR3 contains 15 residues. V shed 5 bases and J 6 bases; nucleotides not matched to a gene: 13. Germline V lookup: CDR1 SGHTA, CDR2 FQGTGA.

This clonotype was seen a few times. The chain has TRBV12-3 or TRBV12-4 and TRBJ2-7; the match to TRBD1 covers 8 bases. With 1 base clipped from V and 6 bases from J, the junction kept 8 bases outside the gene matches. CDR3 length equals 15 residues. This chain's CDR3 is CASSLVQGAYGEQYF. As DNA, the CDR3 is TGTGCCAGCAGTTTAGTCCAGGGGGCTTATGGCGAGCAGTACTTC.

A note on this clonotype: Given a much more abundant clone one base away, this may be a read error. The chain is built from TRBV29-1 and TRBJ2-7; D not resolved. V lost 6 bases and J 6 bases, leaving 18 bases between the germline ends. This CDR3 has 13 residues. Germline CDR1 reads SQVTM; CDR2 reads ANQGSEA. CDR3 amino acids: CSVTDADLGEQYF. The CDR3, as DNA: TGCAGCGTCACAGACGCGGACCTGGGCGAGCAGTACTTC.